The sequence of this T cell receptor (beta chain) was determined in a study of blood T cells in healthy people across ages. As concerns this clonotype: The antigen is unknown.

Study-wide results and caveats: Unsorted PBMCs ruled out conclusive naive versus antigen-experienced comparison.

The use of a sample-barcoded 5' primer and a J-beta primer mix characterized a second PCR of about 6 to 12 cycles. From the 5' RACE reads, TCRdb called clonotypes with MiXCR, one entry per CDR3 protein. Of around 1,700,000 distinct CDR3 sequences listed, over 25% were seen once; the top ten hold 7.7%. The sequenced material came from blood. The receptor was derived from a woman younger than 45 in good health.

Written as DNA, the CDR3 is TGTGCCAGCAGCCCACGGGGGACGAACACTGAAGCTTTCTTT. This codes for CASSPRGTNTEAFF. The chain links TRBV7-9 to TRBJ1-1, with D possibly TRBD1 on 5 matching bases. The CDR3 loop spans 14 amino acids. V was shortened by 5 bases and J by 1 base, with 11 bases between the two germline ends. CDR1 is SEHNR, CDR2 FQNEAQ, per germline (reference sequence).